What follows are 21 T cell receptor beta chains derived from one specimen sequenced in a study of siplizumab effects on memory and regulatory T cells. These TCRs' antigens remain unknown. Data came from immunoSEQ multiplex PCR; TCRdb stores just in-frame clones and leaves some out. The repertoire holds roughly 9,200 clones, with around 40% as singletons. Mixed lymphocyte reaction cells underwent more than five days of coculture at 37°C. Material for sequencing was CFSE-low (dividing) CD4+ T cells sorted from an allogeneic mixed lymphocyte reaction. These receptors all come from a human donor in good health; the cells came from an allogeneic mixed lymphocyte reaction.

The chain combines TRBV7-2 with TRBJ2-5; TRBD2 might be the D (6 bases). The CDR3 covers 15 residues. V lost 5 bases and J 2 bases, leaving 15 bases between the germline ends. The germline V gene encodes CDR1 SGHTA and CDR2 FQGNSA. CDR3 sequence (DNA): TGTGCCAGCAGCCCGGTCCGACTAGATCAAGAGACCCAGTACTTC. Translating it yields CASSPVRLDQETQYF.

This clone is categorized as medium-sized (0.01 to 0.1%). The chain uses TRBV5-1 and TRBJ2-3; TRBD1 might be the D (5 bases). The CDR3 runs to 16 residues. Germline lookup yields CDR1 SGHRS and CDR2 YFSETQ. The V and J ends lost 2 bases and 4 bases respectively, with 17 bases between them. CDR3 loop: CASSFWTALQADTQYF. The CDR3 nucleotides read TGCGCCAGCAGCTTTTGGACGGCCTTACAGGCAGATACGCAGTATTTT.

This chain uses TRBV5-6 with TRBJ2-6; 7 nucleotides match TRBD1. CDR3 length: 17 amino acids. Germline loops: CDR1 SGHDT, CDR2 YYEEEE. The V and J ends lost 0 bases and 3 bases, in that order; junction bases with no gene match: 6. CDR3 amino acids: CASSLVQGLSGANVLTF. CDR3 sequence (DNA): TGTGCCAGCAGCTTGGTACAGGGGCTGAGTGGGGCCAACGTCCTGACTTTC.

This clone was seen a handful of times. The chain recombines TRBV5-6 with TRBJ2-3, with D perhaps TRBD1 (5 bases). The germline CDR1 and CDR2 sequences are SGHDT and YYEEEE. Trimming cost V 2 bases and J 4 bases, with 8 bases left between them. The CDR3 spans 13 residues. This CDR3 reads CASSLRGADTQYF. CDR3 nucleotides: TGTGCCAGCAGCTTAAGGGGTGCAGATACGCAGTATTTT.

The J gene is TRBJ1-5, the V gene TRBV6-5; maybe TRBD1 (5 bases). The ends were cut back, 4 bases at V and 11 bases at J, with 21 bases in the middle. CDR1 and CDR2 (germline): MNHEY, SVGAGI. This CDR3 is built from 15 residues. The CDR3: CASSSQATEHSSQHF. The DNA of the CDR3 is TGTGCCAGCAGTTCACAGGCGACAGAGCACTCCTCCCAGCATTTT.

The table lists this clone with a few counts. CDR3 sequence reads: CASSVGGGSYGYTF. CDR3 in DNA: TGTGCCAGCAGCGTAGGTGGGGGCTCCTATGGCTACACCTTC. This chain joins TRBV9 and TRBJ1-2, with a tentative D call TRBD1 (6 bases). Looked up from germline, CDR1 is SGDLS and CDR2 is YYNGEE. The CDR3 is 14 amino acids. V was clipped by 0 bases and J by 4 bases, with 10 bases between them.

This clone has just a few counts. The rearrangement links TRBV6-5 to TRBJ2-7; D tentatively reads TRBD1 or TRBD2 (5 bases each). This CDR3 comprises 15 residues. The germline CDR1 and CDR2 sequences are MNHEY and SVGAGI. Trimming took off 4 bases at V and 6 bases at J, with 19 bases between the two ends. The DNA of the CDR3 is TGTGCCAGCAGTTTCCTCCCCGGGGCGGCTGGCGAGCAGTACTTC. Protein: CASSFLPGAAGEQYF.

V usage is TRBV7-4 and J usage is TRBJ1-1; D is uncertain. This CDR3 comprises 12 residues. V was shortened by 1 base and J by 11 bases, with 11 bases between the two germline ends. Per the germline V gene, CDR1 is SGHVT and CDR2 is SQSDAQ. The CDR3, as DNA: TGTGCCAGCAGCTTAGTGGTTTTTAGGGCTTTCTTT. Translating gives CASSLVVFRAFF.

This clone was counted a few times. The DNA for the CDR3 is TGTGCCAGCTCACCTTCACTAGCGGGAGCTGAGCAGTTCTTC. It codes for CASSPSLAGAEQFF. The chain combines TRBV18 with TRBJ2-1; TRBD2 matches at 11 bases. There are 14 residues in the CDR3. Germline CDR1 and CDR2: KGHSH and LQKENI. V lost 3 bases and J lost 9; bases outside the gene matches: 4. Together with reference TRBV18 and TRBJ2-1, the CDR3 gives the full variable domain: NAGVMQNPRHLVRRRGQEARLRCSPMKGHSHVYWYRQLPEEGLKFMVYLQKENIIDESGMPKERFSAEFPKEGPSILRIQQVVRGDSAAYFCASSPSLAGAEQFFGPGTRLTVL.

This clone has a handful of counts. This chain links TRBV30 with TRBJ2-1; the D is unclear. V shed 0 bases and J shed 5 bases, with 8 bases lying between them. The length of the CDR3 is 13 residues. In germline, CDR1 is GTSNPN, CDR2 SVGIG (reference sequence). The CDR3 nucleotides read TGTGCCTGGAGTGTATTCTGGAACAATGAGCAGTTCTTC. This sequence encodes CAWSVFWNNEQFF.

This clone is medium-sized (0.01 to 0.1%) within its sample. The gene calls are TRBV2 and TRBJ2-2, with D perhaps TRBD1 (5 bases). Trimming cost V 10 bases and J 2 bases, with 11 bases left between them. The CDR3 is 13 amino acids. Germline loops: CDR1 SNHLY, CDR2 FYNNEI. This chain's CDR3 is CATRQINTGELFF. The CDR3 DNA is TGTGCCACGAGACAGATAAACACCGGGGAGCTGTTTTTT.

In its sample, this clone is medium-sized (0.01 to 0.1%). V is TRBV6-1 and J is TRBJ2-5; 8 bases match TRBD1. This CDR3 has 13 residues. Germline V gene data show CDR1 as MNHNS and CDR2 as SASEGT. V lost 6 bases, J lost 4 bases, and 4 bases stayed unmatched. The CDR3 DNA reads as TGTGCCAGCAGGCGACAGGGGCTAGAGACCCAGTACTTC. Its translation is CASRRQGLETQYF.

This clone was found a few times. The J gene is TRBJ2-7, the V gene TRBV28; 8 nucleotides agree with TRBD2. V dropped 3 bases and J dropped 5; count of bases not matched to a gene: 6. Germline V gives CDR1 MDHEN, CDR2 SYDVKM. CDR3 size: 14 residues. The CDR3 here is CASSLGGRTHEQYF. The CDR3, as DNA: TGTGCCAGCAGTTTGGGCGGGAGGACCCACGAGCAGTACTTC.

The V and J genes are TRBV30 and TRBJ1-5; D gene ambiguous. V was cut by 4 bases and J by 2 bases, with 9 bases left in between. CDR3 length: 13 amino acids. Germline V gene sequence: CDR1 GTSNPN, CDR2 SVGIG (reference sequence). The CDR3 spells CAWNSRGNQPQHF. In DNA form, the CDR3 reads TGTGCCTGGAACTCACGGGGCAATCAGCCCCAGCATTTT. The complete variable domain, with remaining parts taken from reference TRBV30 and TRBJ1-5, reads SQTIHQWPATLVQPVGSPLSLECTVEGTSNPNLYWYRQAAGRGLQLLFYSVGIGQISSEVPQNLSASRPQDRQFILSSKKLLLSDSGFYLCAWNSRGNQPQHFGDGTRLSIL.

This clone was seen only a few times. The rearrangement uses TRBV28 and TRBJ2-7; TRBD2 is a possible D gene (5 bases). Germline lookup yields CDR1 MDHEN and CDR2 SYDVKM. The V gene lost 5 bases and the J gene lost 11 bases, with 16 bases spanning the gap. This CDR3 is built from 12 residues. The CDR3 DNA reads as TGTGCCAGCAGTCGCCCTGAGGGAGTTGAGTACTTC. Translated: CASSRPEGVEYF.

This clone was recorded a few times. This rearrangement joins TRBV27 to TRBJ2-1, with D unresolved. Trimming pared 6 bases from V and 10 bases from J, leaving 10 bases between. CDR3 length equals 11 residues. Per the germline V gene, CDR1 is MNHEY and CDR2 is SMNVEV (reference sequence). CDR3 protein: CASSRAGEQFF. The CDR3 DNA reads as TGTGCCAGCAGCCGAGCCGGAGAGCAGTTCTTC.

The CDR3 sequence: CASSILRVSYEQYF. The CDR3 bases are TGTGCCAGCAGCATCCTCAGGGTCTCCTACGAGCAGTACTTC. V usage is TRBV11-3 and J usage is TRBJ2-7, with a weak D call TRBD1 (5 bases). The germline V gene encodes CDR1 SGHNT and CDR2 YENEEA. This CDR3 region has 14 residues. Between the trimmed V and J ends, which lost 5 bases and 0 bases, there was a span of 11 bases.

Only a few counts were recorded for this clone. The gene calls are TRBV19 and TRBJ2-3; D remains ambiguous. Looked up from germline, CDR1 is LNHDA and CDR2 is SQIVND (reference sequence). The CDR3 extends over 14 amino acids. V lost 6 bases, J lost 3 bases, and 13 bases lay in between. The CDR3 region has the DNA TGTGCCAGTAGAACCTCCGACGCTACAGATACGCAGTATTTT. Protein sequence: CASRTSDATDTQYF.

The J gene is TRBJ2-7, the V gene TRBV12-5, with 8 bases fitting TRBD1. This CDR3 region has 17 residues. The germline V gene encodes CDR1 LGHNT and CDR2 FRNRAP. Trimming at V came to 0 bases and at J to 4 bases, leaving 11 bases not matched to a gene. CDR3 amino acids: CASGLVLTTGVTYEQYF. The CDR3 DNA sequence: TGTGCTAGTGGTTTGGTACTTACGACAGGGGTTACGTACGAGCAGTACTTC.

This clone was detected only a few times. The chain combines TRBV15 with TRBJ1-1, with 11 bases fitting TRBD1. This CDR3 has 18 residues. From germline, CDR1 is LNHNV and CDR2 YYDKDF (reference sequence). The junction had 11 bases not matched to a gene; V was cut back by 5 bases and J by 0 bases. CDR3 sequence reads: CATSAGTGGGGMNTEAFF. The CDR3 DNA reads TGTGCCACCAGCGCCGGGACAGGGGGAGGTGGGATGAACACTGAAGCTTTCTTT.

The rearrangement uses TRBV5-6 and TRBJ1-1; D remains unclear. V lost 2 bases to trimming and J lost 0 bases, with 14 bases between them. The germline V gene encodes CDR1 SGHDT and CDR2 YYEEEE. This CDR3 is built from 16 residues. The CDR3 bases are TGTGCCAGCAGCTTTGGTTACAGAAGCATGAACACTGAAGCTTTCTTT. This sequence encodes CASSFGYRSMNTEAFF.